Below, one T cell receptor (beta chain) is given with its context. Each single cDNA molecule received a unique molecular identifier. TCRdb itself ran the 5' RACE reads through MiXCR, one entry per CDR3 protein. The table lists over 55,000 distinct CDR3 sequences, under 15% of them singletons. This entry is derived from a study of early T cells in non-severe SARS-CoV-2 infection. This CDR3 contains 14 residues. Germline V CDR1 and CDR2: SGHTA, FQGNSA. With V trimmed by 6 bases and J by 5 bases, 4 bases remained unmatched. The receptor comes from an adult who was a healthcare worker with PCR-confirmed SARS-CoV-2 infection or an uninfected control (not recorded which). The chain recombines TRBV7-2 with TRBJ2-5; 12 bases match TRBD1. The material sequenced was whole blood, taken at baseline. The CDR3 DNA follows: TGTGCCAGCAGGGGGACAGGGGGCGCGGAGACCCAGTACTTC. This gives the protein CASRGTGGAETQYF.